One and the same sample provided the 21 T cell receptor beta chains below, sequenced in a study of OX40 agonist ivuxolimab in advanced cancers. TCRdb's copy holds only in-frame clones and misses some; the assay was immunoSEQ multiplex PCR. The sample has about 80,000 clones; around 94% are singletons. The specimen was CD4+ or CD8+ T cells sorted from blood, collected in a trial of the OX40 agonist ivuxolimab. All receptors derive from an adult with an advanced solid tumor such as melanoma, head and neck, liver or kidney cancer.

This chain connects TRBV5-4 to TRBJ2-7, with no clear D. This CDR3 has 13 amino acids. The germline CDR1 and CDR2 sequences are SGHNT and YYREEE (reference sequence). Deletions cut 3 bases from V and 6 bases from J, with 13 bases between. CDR3 DNA sequence: TGTGCCAGCAGCTCCTCTAGGGTCCGCGAGCAGTACTTC. Its protein is CASSSSRVREQYF.

The rearrangement links TRBV4-2 to TRBJ2-7; D is undetermined. CDR3 size: 15 residues. Trimming removed 1 base at V and 2 bases at J, with 12 bases between. Germline CDR1 is LGHNA and CDR2 is YNFKEQ. The chain's CDR3 is CASSQVTESPYEQYF. The CDR3 DNA reads as TGTGCCAGCAGCCAAGTGACCGAGTCCCCCTACGAGCAGTACTTC.

The chain recombines TRBV11-2 with TRBJ2-5; 11 bases match TRBD2. The CDR3 extends over 13 amino acids. V trimming: 7 bases; J trimming: 7 bases; junction bases outside the gene matches: 5. The germline CDR1 and CDR2 sequences are SGHAT and FQNNGV. CDR3: CASNSGRAGTQYF. Written as DNA, the CDR3 is TGTGCCAGCAATAGCGGGAGGGCCGGGACCCAGTACTTC.

This chain uses TRBV6-5 with TRBJ2-3; 10 nucleotides agree with TRBD2. The V segment lost 0 bases and the J segment 4 bases; nucleotides outside the gene matches: 4. Germline V lookup: CDR1 MNHEY, CDR2 SVGAGI. The CDR3 is 16 residues long. The DNA of the CDR3 is TGTGCCAGCAGTTACTCGGCTAGCGGGAGTCCAGATACGCAGTATTTT. This translates into CASSYSASGSPDTQYF.

The CDR3 DNA sequence: TGTGCCAGCAACCTTCGGGTGGTGGTTAGCGGTGAGCAGTTCTTC. Its protein product is CASNLRVVVSGEQFF. The J gene is TRBJ2-1, the V gene TRBV2; TRBD2 might be the D (6 bases). The length of the CDR3 is 15 residues. The germline gives CDR1 SNHLY, CDR2 FYNNEI. V gave up 7 bases and J gave up 9 bases, with 22 bases separating them.

The J gene is TRBJ2-1, the V gene TRBV4-2, with D possibly TRBD2 on 6 matching bases. V was shortened by 0 bases and J by 10 bases, with 19 bases between the two germline ends. The CDR3 length is 16 residues. Per germline, CDR1 LGHNA and CDR2 YNFKEQ. This chain's CDR3 is CASSQDRIAVNGEQFF. In DNA form, the CDR3 reads TGTGCCAGCAGCCAAGATCGAATAGCGGTCAACGGGGAGCAGTTCTTC.

The chain employs TRBV7-2 and TRBJ2-7; 10 nucleotides agree with TRBD2. Germline CDR1 reads SGHTA; CDR2 reads FQGNSA. After removal of 4 bases from V and 5 bases from J, the junction contained 5 bases not matched to a gene. The CDR3 is made up of 14 amino acids. This CDR3 reads CASSSPGLANEQYF. The DNA of the CDR3 is TGTGCCAGCAGCTCCCCGGGACTAGCGAACGAGCAGTACTTC.

The chain has TRBV25-1 and TRBJ2-5; D tentatively reads TRBD1 or TRBD2 (5 bases each). Trimming left V 10 bases short and J 1 base short, with 28 bases between. In germline, CDR1 is MGHDK, CDR2 SYGVNS. This CDR3 is built from 18 residues. CDR3 coding DNA: TGTGCCACCTCTTCCTCTCCCGGGCGACAGCGGAGCCAAGAGACCCAGTACTTC. Its translation: CATSSSPGRQRSQETQYF.

The chain links TRBV9 to TRBJ2-3; 13 positions agree with TRBD2. The CDR3 length is 17 residues. Trimming took 1 base from V and 3 from J; bases not matched to a gene: 5. Germline-derived CDR1 and CDR2 are SGDLS and YYNGEE. CDR3 in amino acids: CASSVRGGLAGTDTQYF. CDR3 coding DNA: TGTGCCAGCAGCGTACGGGGGGGACTAGCGGGAACAGATACGCAGTATTTT.

This chain joins TRBV6-1 and TRBJ2-4; 7 nucleotides line up with TRBD2. Trimming took 3 bases from V and 0 from J; bases not matched to a gene: 2. Germline lookup yields CDR1 MNHNS and CDR2 SASEGT. There are 15 residues in the CDR3. The CDR3 nucleotides read TGTGCCAGCAGTGAGGGGGGGTTAGCCAAAAACATTCAGTACTTC. Translating it yields CASSEGGLAKNIQYF.

This CDR3 is CASSLRLADTQYF. DNA for the CDR3: TGTGCCAGCAGCTTGAGACTAGCCGATACGCAGTATTTT. This rearrangement joins TRBV5-4 to TRBJ2-3; 7 nucleotides line up with TRBD2. The CDR3 is made up of 13 amino acids. Trimming at V came to 1 base and at J to 6 bases, leaving 2 bases not matched to a gene. Germline loops: CDR1 SGHNT, CDR2 YYREEE (reference sequence).

The V call is TRBV6-5, the J call TRBJ2-1, with D maybe TRBD1 (5 bases). Germline CDR1 reads MNHEY; CDR2 reads SVGAGI. The CDR3 length is 15 residues. V was trimmed by 5 bases and J by 6 bases, leaving 17 bases between them. The CDR3 coding sequence is TGTGCCAGCAGTCGCCGCAGGGCCGGATTCAATGAGCAGTTCTTC. Translating gives CASSRRRAGFNEQFF.

The chain recombines TRBV7-2 with TRBJ1-1; maybe TRBD1 (5 bases). Germline assignment: CDR1 SGHTA and CDR2 FQGNSA. The CDR3 extends over 13 amino acids. Trimming took off 2 bases at V and 4 bases at J, with 8 bases between the two ends. CDR3: CASSLTGFTEAFF. The CDR3 DNA reads as TGTGCCAGCAGCTTAACAGGCTTCACTGAAGCTTTCTTT.

J is TRBJ2-1 and V is TRBV18; 7 bases are shared with TRBD2. The germline gives CDR1 KGHSH, CDR2 LQKENI. CDR3 size: 15 residues. V was pared by 4 bases and J by 8 bases, with 11 bases of the junction left unmatched. The DNA for the CDR3 is TGTGCCAGCTCACGGGGACTACCCGGTCTACATGAGCAGTTCTTC. As protein: CASSRGLPGLHEQFF.

J is TRBJ2-1 and V is TRBV10-2; either TRBD1 or TRBD2 may fit D (5 bases each). Looked up from germline, CDR1 is WSHSY and CDR2 is SAAADI. Trimming stripped 6 bases from V and 5 bases from J, with 14 bases between. This CDR3 is 14 amino acids long. The CDR3 DNA is TGCGCCAGCAGGAGGGGTGTTGGTAACAATGAGCAGTTCTTC. It yields the protein CASRRGVGNNEQFF.

This chain links TRBV28 with TRBJ1-1, with TRBD1 as a possible D gene (5 bases). V was clipped by 9 bases and J by 5 bases, with 19 bases between them. The CDR3 is made up of 14 amino acids. Germline CDR1 is MDHEN and CDR2 is SYDVKM. The DNA for the CDR3 is TGTGCCAGTCTAGGGGCCGGGCCGGGGACTGAAGCTTTCTTT. Encoded protein: CASLGAGPGTEAFF. Based on the CDR3 plus reference TRBV28 and TRBJ1-1, the full variable domain is DVKVTQSSRYLVKRTGEKVFLECVQDMDHENMFWYRQDPGLGLRLIYFSYDVKMKEKGDIPEGYSVSREKKERFSLILESASTNQTSMYLCASLGAGPGTEAFFGQGTRLTVV.

This chain connects TRBV5-1 to TRBJ2-3; 13 bases are a match to TRBD2. The CDR3 length is 17 residues. V lost 1 base to trimming and J lost 1 base; unmatched junction nucleotides: 3. The germline CDR1 and CDR2 sequences are SGHRS and YFSETQ. The CDR3 sequence is CASSLTSGRAGTDTQYF. The CDR3 DNA reads TGCGCCAGCAGCTTGACTAGCGGGAGGGCCGGCACAGATACGCAGTATTTT.

The gene calls are TRBV5-6 and TRBJ2-3; the match to TRBD2 covers 8 bases. Germline CDR1 SGHDT, CDR2 YYEEEE. The V and J ends lost 2 bases and 2 bases, in that order; junction bases with no gene match: 7. The CDR3 contains 16 residues. CDR3 amino acids: CASSFGSGTLTDTQYF. The DNA for the CDR3 is TGTGCCAGCAGCTTTGGTAGCGGGACCCTCACAGATACGCAGTATTTT.

The chain is built from TRBV2 and TRBJ2-1, with D perhaps matching TRBD1 (5 bases). Trimming took 11 bases from V and 3 from J, leaving 8 bases between them. There are 11 residues in the CDR3. Germline V lookup: CDR1 SNHLY, CDR2 FYNNEI. The CDR3 DNA reads as TGTGCCGACAGCTTCTACAATGAGCAGTTCTTC. Translation gives CADSFYNEQFF.

The sample holds one count of this clone. This sequence joins TRBV6-5 and TRBJ1-1; D gene uncertain. Germline-derived CDR1 and CDR2 are MNHEY and SVGAGI. V was shortened by 6 bases and J by 3 bases, with 11 bases between the two germline ends. This CDR3 comprises 13 residues. The CDR3 protein is CASRRRKDTEAFF. The DNA for the CDR3 is TGTGCCAGCAGAAGGAGGAAGGACACTGAAGCTTTCTTT.

J is TRBJ1-2 and V is TRBV5-1; D uncertain. The length of the CDR3 is 13 residues. With 4 bases removed from V and 2 bases from J, the gap between germline ends came to 9 bases. CDR1 SGHRS and CDR2 YFSETQ come from the germline V gene. The DNA of the CDR3 is TGCGCCAGCAGCCTGTACCTCAACTATGGCTACACCTTC. This gives the protein CASSLYLNYGYTF.